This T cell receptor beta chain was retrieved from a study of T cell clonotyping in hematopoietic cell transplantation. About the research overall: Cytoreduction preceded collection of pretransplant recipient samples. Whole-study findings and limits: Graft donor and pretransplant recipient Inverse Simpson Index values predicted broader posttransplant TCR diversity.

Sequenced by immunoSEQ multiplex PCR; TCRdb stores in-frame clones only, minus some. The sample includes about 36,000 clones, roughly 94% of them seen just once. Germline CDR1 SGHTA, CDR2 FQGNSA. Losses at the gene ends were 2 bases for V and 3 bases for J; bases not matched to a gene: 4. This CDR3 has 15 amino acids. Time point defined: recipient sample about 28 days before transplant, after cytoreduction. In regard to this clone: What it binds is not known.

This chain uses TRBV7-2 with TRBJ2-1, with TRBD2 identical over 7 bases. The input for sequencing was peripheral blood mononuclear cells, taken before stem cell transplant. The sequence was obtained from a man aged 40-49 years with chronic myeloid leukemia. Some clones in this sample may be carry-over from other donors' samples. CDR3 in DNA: TGTGCCAGCAGCTTAAGGCGGGGGTTCTACAATGAGCAGTTCTTC. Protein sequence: CASSLRRGFYNEQFF. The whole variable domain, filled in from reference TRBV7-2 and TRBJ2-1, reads GAGVSQSPSNKVTEKGKDVELRCDPISGHTALYWYRQSLGQGLEFLIYFQGNSAPDKSGLPSDRFSAERTGGSVSTLTIQRTQQEDSAVYLCASSLRRGFYNEQFFGPGTRLTVL.